This entry features one TCR beta chain sequence. This entry belongs to a study of T cell changes during pregnancy in multiple sclerosis. With V trimmed by 3 bases and J by 5 bases, 2 bases remained unmatched. The CDR3 is made up of 14 amino acids. Germline loops: CDR1 KGHSH, CDR2 LQKENI. This table comes from immunoSEQ multiplex PCR, and its TCRdb copy is limited to in-frame clones, with some not included. The table shows approximately 100,000 clones, with about 94% occurring only once. This rearrangement joins TRBV18 to TRBJ2-1, with 9 bases identical to TRBD2. The sequence was obtained from a female donor with multiple sclerosis, enrolled in a pregnancy study. The material was peripheral blood, obtained in the third trimester of pregnancy. The CDR3 loop reads CASSPSGSHNEQFF. The CDR3, as DNA: TGTGCCAGCTCACCTAGCGGGAGCCACAATGAGCAGTTCTTC. Drawing the rest from reference TRBV18 and TRBJ2-1, the complete variable domain is NAGVMQNPRHLVRRRGQEARLRCSPMKGHSHVYWYRQLPEEGLKFMVYLQKENIIDESGMPKERFSAEFPKEGPSILRIQQVVRGDSAAYFCASSPSGSHNEQFFGPGTRLTVL.